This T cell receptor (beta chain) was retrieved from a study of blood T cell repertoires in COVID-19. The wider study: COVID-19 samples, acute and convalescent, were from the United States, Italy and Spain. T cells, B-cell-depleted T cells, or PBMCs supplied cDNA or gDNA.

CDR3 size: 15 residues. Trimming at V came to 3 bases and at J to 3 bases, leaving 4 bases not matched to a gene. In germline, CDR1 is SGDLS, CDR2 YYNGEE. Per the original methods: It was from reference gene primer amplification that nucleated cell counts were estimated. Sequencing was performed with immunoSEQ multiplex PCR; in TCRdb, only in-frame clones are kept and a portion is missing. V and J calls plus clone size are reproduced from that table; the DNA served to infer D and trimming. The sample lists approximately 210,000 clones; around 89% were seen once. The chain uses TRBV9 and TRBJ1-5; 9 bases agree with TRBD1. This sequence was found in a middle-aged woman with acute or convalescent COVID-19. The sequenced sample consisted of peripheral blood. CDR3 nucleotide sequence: TGTGCCAGCAGCGCGGGACAGGGCAACAATCAGCCCCAGCATTTT. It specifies CASSAGQGNNQPQHF.